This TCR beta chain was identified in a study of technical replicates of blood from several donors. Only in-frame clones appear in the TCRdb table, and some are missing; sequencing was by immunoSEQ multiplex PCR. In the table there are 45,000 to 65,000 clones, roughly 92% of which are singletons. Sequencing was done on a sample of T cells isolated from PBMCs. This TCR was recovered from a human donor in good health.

In nucleotides, the CDR3 is TGCGCCAGCAGCTCGCGGACTAGCGGGGGACGCGAGCAGTACTTC. Translation: CASSSRTSGGREQYF. The chain couples TRBV5-1 to TRBJ2-7; 13 nucleotides agree with TRBD2. Germline V gives CDR1 SGHRS, CDR2 YFSETQ. CDR3 length: 15 residues. After removal of 3 bases from V and 6 bases from J, the junction contained 6 bases not matched to a gene.